The clone carrying this T cell receptor (beta chain) was seen a few times. This specimen belongs to a study of identical twins. CDR3 size: 13 residues. CDR1 SGHAT and CDR2 FQNNGV come from the germline V gene. Trimming removed 9 bases from V and 3 bases from J, with 12 bases in between. All donors were healthy, and all were Caucasian. TCRdb independently ran MiXCR on the 5' RACE reads; one entry per CDR3 protein. The sample lists some 240,000 distinct CDR3 sequences; around 8% were seen once. These data also featured in a second study, about yellow fever vaccine responses in identical twins. That report adds: On the reported evidence, twins' vaccine T cell responses seemed partly convergent and partly personalized.

The chain combines TRBV11-2 with TRBJ2-1; no clear D gene. The TCR comes from a woman between 18 and 29 years old in good health. Sample: CD8+ T cells sorted from blood. The CDR3, as DNA: TGTGCCAGTACGTGGCAGTTCTACAATGAGCAGTTCTTC. It encodes CASTWQFYNEQFF.